This T cell receptor beta chain came from a study of T cell responses to AZD1222 COVID-19 vaccine. About the study: Both about-4-week and about-12-week second-dose recipients were combined. Study conclusions and caveats: There were vaccine-associated CD4 TCRs across spike, dominant at 160-218 and 743-854. Seropositive AZD1222 recipients at baseline numbered only 5 to 7.

Libraries were prepared by immunoSEQ multiplex PCR; TCRdb keeps only in-frame clonotypes and omits some of them. The table lists approximately 150,000 clones, 85% to 90% of them singletons. The CDR3 extends over 14 amino acids. The V end was cut by 4 bases, the J end by 1 base, with 8 bases between. Per the germline V gene, CDR1 is SGHRS and CDR2 is YFSETQ. Comment on this clone: Its antigen remains unidentified.

The sequence was obtained from an adult in good health. This chain uses TRBV5-1 with TRBJ2-2; no definite D call. The sample was peripheral blood, taken on day 0 of AZD1222 vaccination. The CDR3: CASSHGGNTGELFF. CDR3 sequence (DNA): TGCGCCAGCAGCCACGGCGGGAACACCGGGGAGCTGTTTTTT.